The following is a T cell receptor (beta chain) sequence with its context. This clone's antigen is unknown. Base qualities are not provided; no much larger clone lies one nucleotide away. This sample is drawn from a study of T cell clonotyping in hematopoietic cell transplantation (dated by TCRdb to the early 2020s). The study in broad terms: A total of 130 or so blood samples were collected in the study from 30 to 45 consecutive transplant recipients and their related donors. Patient recruitment ran from late 2015 to early 2017, and follow-up continued until late 2020 or death.

Reading the label with the study, this specimen's time point is: 100 days after allo-HCT. Recipient blood was collected about 28 days before transplant and at days 30, 100 and 180 after transplant. Nuclei Lysis Solution was used to extract genomic DNA from fresh or cryopreserved unfractionated peripheral blood mononuclear cells. Spanning cysteine to phenylalanine, the CDR3 consists of 13 amino acids. The retained sequence is limited to the CDR3, 39 bases, with the frame set at the first base. Trimming removed 2 bases from V and 9 bases from J, leaving 16 bases between the germline ends. The CDR1 and CDR2 encoded by the germline V gene (reference sequence) are GTSNPN and SVGIG. Summary of the overall study and its limitations: Broader TCR repertoire diversity after transplant was predicted by Inverse Simpson Index values from donors and from recipients before transplant. After transplant, TCR diversity in recipients dropped, and pathologically expanded clonotypes increased progressively from day 30 to day 180. Only a small fraction of recipient repertoires overlapped donor repertoires, with over 97% appearing de novo at the given depth. Sample size was limited, and cells were not sorted, so CD4 and CD8 repertoire contributions could not be separated.

The immunoSEQ assay, a bias-controlled multiplex PCR using V- and J-specific primers, was used to amplify TCR beta CDR3 regions from genomic DNA. In a second PCR step, the CDR3 amplicons were tagged with a proprietary barcode plus Illumina adapter sequences. An Illumina MiSeq instrument was used for sequencing of the CDR3 libraries. The authors' analysis ran thus. Export and quality control were performed with immunoSEQ Analyzer 3.0, and downstream analyses were performed with R Bioconductor and Immunarch. Only productive rearrangements in the normalized downsampled data set went into calculating the repertoire metrics. In the normalized cohort, clonotypes with more than 5 templates were defined as pathologically expanded. The Inverse Simpson Index served as the measure of repertoire diversity. CMV-specificity analyses were carried out on the non-normalized data set to capture all clonotypes. Drawn from immuneACCESS, this table holds only the in-frame rearrangements with V and J called that TCRdb kept. Clones are partly lost; checked studies trace under half to an unresolved V gene and leave the rest unexplained. For V, J and clone size, that table is used; D and trimming come from the DNA. The sample includes nearly 9,000 clones, with roughly 93% observed a single time. Around 5.7% of the sample comes from the top ten.

The material was PBMCs, obtained 100 days after allogeneic stem cell transplant. The receptor was derived from a male patient aged 45-59 years who had an allogeneic stem cell transplant from a related donor, so T cells may come from the graft donor. Some clones in this sample may be carry-over from other donors' samples. The rearranged segments are TRBV30 and TRBJ1-2; possibly the D gene is TRBD1, per 5 matching bases. Read as DNA, the sequence is TGTGCCTGGAGTACGGCCAGGGAAGCGAGCTACACCTTC. It is translated as CAWSTAREASYTF.